The present T cell receptor beta chain was sequenced within a study of T-cell reconstitution after alpha-beta-depleted transplantation in children. Points from the study as a whole: Reportedly, roughly two months post-transplant, alpha-beta T cells arose from several hundred expanded graft clones. T-cell numbers and diversity, one year after transplant, stemmed largely from T cells that were newly produced. Some patients' high day-60 TCRbeta diversity was traced to surviving recipient T cells and thymic progenitors.

A library of TCRbeta sequences, prepared with unique molecular identifiers, was generated. TCRdb reanalysed the PCR reads using MiXCR and keeps one entry per CDR3 protein. The sample consists of about a million distinct CDR3 sequences, 25% to 35% of them appearing once. Notes on this clonotype: No antigen is known for it.

With 6 bases clipped from V and 3 bases from J, the junction kept 9 bases outside the gene matches. The CDR3 covers 16 residues. In germline, CDR1 is SNHLY, CDR2 FYNNEI. The sequencing here drew on PBMCs, mostly from graft donor cells, taken 360 days after TCRalphabeta/CD19-depleted stem cell transplant. This chain connects TRBV2 to TRBJ2-1; TRBD2 agrees at 9 bases. This TCR was recovered from a boy in the first two years of life who had a stem cell transplant for SCID, so the T cells may come from the graft donor. CDR3: CASSLGRGGIYNEQFF. Here the CDR3 DNA reads TGTGCCAGCAGCCTAGGGCGGGGGGGTATCTACAATGAGCAGTTCTTC.